This is a list of T cell receptor beta chains from one sample in a study of graft-versus-host responses after intestinal transplantation. Using immunoSEQ multiplex PCR, the repertoire was profiled, and TCRdb retains in-frame clones only, with some absent. The data contain some 31,000 clones, around 90% of them singletons. The material was PBMCs, obtained roughly 68 weeks after intestinal transplantation. The receptor set was obtained from a human patient who received an intestinal transplant, so some T cells may come from the graft donor. Each CDR3 is given with its conserved first and last residue. The D gene is left open where the match is weak. Size values are once, few and many counts, or a class for expanded clones, and some rows have none.

CDR3,DNA,D,V,size,J
CASSLTGGTEEQYF,TGTGCCAGCAGCTTAACAGGGGGTACGGAGGAGCAGTACTTC,NA,TRBV7-3,NA,TRBJ2-7
CAWGRLGDEQFF,TGTGCCTGGGGAAGGCTGGGGGATGAGCAGTTCTTC,NA,TRBV30,NA,TRBJ2-1
CASSLGSGNTDTQYF,TGCGCCAGCAGCTTGGGTAGCGGGAACACAGATACGCAGTATTTT,TRBD2,TRBV5-1,NA,TRBJ2-3
CASSPLGFNYGYTF,TGTGCCAGCAGCCCACTAGGGTTCAACTATGGCTACACCTTC,NA,TRBV6-5,NA,TRBJ1-2
CASSASGGLNTEAFF,TGTGCCAGCAGCGCATCAGGGGGACTGAACACTGAAGCTTTCTTT,TRBD1,TRBV9,NA,TRBJ1-1
CASSQVQEAGEQYF,TGCGCCAGCAGCCAAGTACAAGAGGCAGGGGAGCAGTACTTC,NA,TRBV4-1,NA,TRBJ2-7
CASSFDRVGLGAFF,TGTGCCAGCAGTTTCGACAGGGTAGGATTGGGAGCTTTCTTT,TRBD1,TRBV6-5,NA,TRBJ1-1
CASSSSRGRPSYEQYF,TGTGCCAGCAGCTCGAGTCGGGGCAGGCCTTCCTACGAGCAGTACTTC,NA,TRBV5-6,NA,TRBJ2-7
CASSFGQGYTGELFF,TGCGCCAGCAGCTTCGGACAGGGGTACACCGGGGAGCTGTTTTTT,TRBD1,TRBV5-1,NA,TRBJ2-2
CASSPSDFRERSYEQYF,TGCGCCAGCAGCCCTAGCGATTTTCGGGAGCGATCCTACGAGCAGTACTTC,NA,TRBV5-1,NA,TRBJ2-7
CASSVVTGYYGYTF,TGTGCCAGCAGCGTAGTCACAGGATACTATGGCTACACCTTC,NA,TRBV9,NA,TRBJ1-2
CASSRQLNTEAFF,TGTGCCAGCAGCAGACAGCTGAACACTGAAGCTTTCTTT,NA,TRBV9,NA,TRBJ1-1
CASSELGPRQTYEQYF,TGTGCCAGCAGTGAATTGGGACCCCGCCAAACCTACGAGCAGTACTTC,NA,TRBV2,few,TRBJ2-7
CASSQLASWDSPLHF,TGTGCCAGCAGTCAACTGGCCAGCTGGGATTCACCCCTCCACTTT,NA,TRBV6-6,once,TRBJ1-6
CASRYRGRTEAFF,TGTGCCAGCAGATACAGGGGGCGAACTGAAGCTTTCTTT,TRBD1,TRBV6-6,few,TRBJ1-1
CASSRPDREGHEQYF,TGTGCCAGCAGTCGACCGGACAGGGAAGGCCACGAGCAGTACTTC,TRBD1,TRBV6-5,NA,TRBJ2-7
CASSLAGTSTGELFF,TGTGCCAGCAGCTTGGCCGGGACTAGCACCGGGGAGCTGTTTTTT,TRBD2,TRBV5-4,NA,TRBJ2-2
CASSSINRGTGELFF,TGCGCCAGCAGCTCAATTAACAGGGGAACCGGGGAGCTGTTTTTT,TRBD1,TRBV5-1,NA,TRBJ2-2
CAWIAGQGVPEAFF,TGTGCCTGGATAGCCGGACAGGGTGTCCCTGAAGCTTTCTTT,TRBD1,TRBV30,NA,TRBJ1-1
CASSEGAGQQPQHF,TGTGCCAGCAGTGAAGGAGCGGGACAGCAGCCCCAGCATTTT,TRBD1,TRBV6-4,NA,TRBJ1-5
CASSYAVGYNQPQHF,TGTGCCAGCAGTTACGCCGTCGGGTACAATCAGCCCCAGCATTTT,NA,TRBV6-5,NA,TRBJ1-5
CASSQFTGNTGELFF,TGCGCCAGCAGCCAATTTACAGGGAACACCGGGGAGCTGTTTTTT,NA,TRBV4-1,NA,TRBJ2-2
CASSLGASTNEKLFF,TGTGCCAGCAGCTTGGGGGCCAGCACTAATGAAAAACTGTTTTTT,NA,TRBV4-2,NA,TRBJ1-4
CASSEQDTSQETQYF,TGTGCCAGCAGTGAACAGGACACTAGCCAAGAGACCCAGTACTTC,NA,TRBV2,NA,TRBJ2-5
CASSFGQGPYEQYF,TGTGCCAGCAGTTTTGGGCAGGGGCCCTACGAGCAGTACTTC,NA,TRBV27,NA,TRBJ2-7
CSVGTRLSYGYTF,TGCAGCGTTGGAACACGACTCTCCTATGGCTACACCTTC,NA,TRBV29-1,NA,TRBJ1-2
CASSLVGLDSNEQFF,TGCGCCAGCAGCTTGGTGGGACTAGACAGCAATGAGCAGTTCTTC,TRBD2,TRBV5-1,NA,TRBJ2-1
CASSLMTYEQYF,TGTGCCAGCAGTTTAATGACATACGAGCAGTACTTC,NA,TRBV28,NA,TRBJ2-7
CASSKGGQAKWGYTF,TGTGCCAGCAGTAAGGGAGGACAGGCAAAATGGGGCTACACCTTC,TRBD1,TRBV28,NA,TRBJ1-2
CSVEAAGSPYGTQYF,TGCAGCGTTGAAGCCGCGGGGTCCCCCTACGGGACCCAGTACTTC,NA,TRBV29-1,NA,TRBJ2-5
CASSLWGPGSYNEQFF,TGCGCCAGCAGCTTGTGGGGCCCCGGTTCCTACAATGAGCAGTTCTTC,NA,TRBV5-1,NA,TRBJ2-1
CASSSGLAGNTEAFF,TGTGCCAGCAGCTCGGGTTTGGCGGGGAACACTGAAGCTTTCTTT,NA,TRBV7-2,NA,TRBJ1-1
CASSPGQASITDTQYF,TGTGCCAGCAGTCCCGGACAGGCCTCCATCACAGATACGCAGTATTTT,TRBD1,TRBV2,NA,TRBJ2-3
CASSLFAGIEETQYF,TGTGCCAGCAGTTTATTCGCGGGAATCGAAGAGACCCAGTACTTC,NA,TRBV28,NA,TRBJ2-5
CASSPITRGRGEAFF,TGTGCCAGCTCACCAATAACGAGGGGGCGAGGTGAAGCTTTCTTT,TRBD1,TRBV18,NA,TRBJ1-1
CASSQVPPQGSSYNEQFF,TGCGCCAGCAGCCAAGTGCCCCCGCAGGGGAGCTCCTACAATGAGCAGTTCTTC,NA,TRBV4-1,NA,TRBJ2-1
CASSQRLSSYEQYF,TGCGCCAGCAGCCAACGGCTCTCCTCCTACGAGCAGTACTTC,NA,TRBV4-1,NA,TRBJ2-7
CASSRTASTDTQYF,TGTGCCAGCAGCAGGACAGCTAGCACAGATACGCAGTATTTT,NA,TRBV13,NA,TRBJ2-3
CASSGAGGPYNEQFF,TGTGCCAGTAGCGGAGCGGGAGGGCCTTACAATGAGCAGTTCTTC,TRBD2,TRBV19,NA,TRBJ2-1
CASSLPPMNTGELFF,TGTGCCAGCAGCTTGCCTCCAATGAACACCGGGGAGCTGTTTTTT,NA,TRBV5-4,NA,TRBJ2-2